This is a list of T cell receptor beta chains from one sample in a study of T cell changes during pregnancy in multiple sclerosis. The protocol was immunoSEQ multiplex PCR, while the TCRdb copy is restricted to in-frame clones and leaves out a portion. The top ten hold approximately 1.2% of the sample, which has 35,000 to 40,000 clones, around 90% seen once. Sequencing used CD4+ T cells from peripheral blood mononuclear cells, obtained before pregnancy. All receptors derive from a female donor with multiple sclerosis, enrolled in a pregnancy study. The CDR3 runs from the conserved cysteine through the conserved F or W. D genes are given only for firm matches. Rows may omit the clone size; those that give it use once, few, many or a size class.

-	TRBJ1-6	TRBV30	TRBD1	TGTGCCTGGAGGGGTGACAGGGGGCTGGTTTCACCCCTCCACTTT	CAWRGDRGLVSPLHF
-	TRBJ2-3	TRBV4-3	-	TGCGCCAGCAGCCAAGATATTCAGCGGAGCACAGATACGCAGTATTTT	CASSQDIQRSTDTQYF
-	TRBJ2-2	TRBV7-2	TRBD2	TGTGCCAGCAGCTTAGAGGCTAGCGGTAACACCGGGGAGCTGTTTTTT	CASSLEASGNTGELFF
once	TRBJ2-5	TRBV5-1	-	TGCGCCAGCAGCTTGTTCCGGGATTGGAAAGAGACCCAGTACTTC	CASSLFRDWKETQYF
once	TRBJ1-2	TRBV27	TRBD1	TGTGCCAGCAGTTTCCAGACTTTCGGTCGACAGGGATTAAACTATGGCTACACCTTC	CASSFQTFGRQGLNYGYTF
-	TRBJ1-2	TRBV9	-	TGTGCCAGCAGTCGAGAGAACAGGGTAACCTCTGGCTACACCTTC	CASSRENRVTSGYTF
few	TRBJ2-7	TRBV7-3	TRBD2	TGTGCCAGCAGCTCGGGACTAGGCAACTCCGAGCAGTACTTC	CASSSGLGNSEQYF
-	TRBJ2-1	TRBV5-4	TRBD2	TGTGCCAGCAGCTTTAAAGTAGCGGGCTACAATGAGCAGTTCTTC	CASSFKVAGYNEQFF
-	TRBJ2-3	TRBV7-3	TRBD2	TGTGCCAGCAGCGGGGGGACTAGCGGGAGGGCCACAGATACGCAGTATTTT	CASSGGTSGRATDTQYF
-	TRBJ1-1	TRBV4-2	-	TGTGCCAGCAGCCAAGATCCATCGGACCTTCGGGGAGCTTTCTTT	CASSQDPSDLRGAFF
-	TRBJ2-7	TRBV6-6	TRBD2	TGTGCCAGCAGTTCCCTTCCTAGCGGTGATGCGGCGCAGTACTTC	CASSSLPSGDAAQYF
-	TRBJ2-2	TRBV6-5	TRBD2	TGTGCCAGCAGTTACCGAATACTAGCGGGAGCCGGGGAGCTGTTTTTT	CASSYRILAGAGELFF
-	TRBJ2-7	TRBV5-1	-	TGCGCCAGCAGCTTGGGGACAGTCCTATTGGGCGAGCAGTACTTC	CASSLGTVLLGEQYF
-	TRBJ2-1	TRBV6-5	-	TGTGCCAGCAGCTCCACACAGGATGAGCAGTTCTTC	CASSSTQDEQFF
-	TRBJ2-5	TRBV5-1	TRBD1	TGCGCCAGCATCGTTACCAGGGGGCTAATGAGTGTAGAGACCCAGTACTTC	CASIVTRGLMSVETQYF
-	TRBJ1-2	TRBV6-5	-	TGTGCCAGCAGAACATCCGCTAACTATGGCTACACCTTC	CASRTSANYGYTF
-	TRBJ1-2	TRBV2	TRBD1	TGTGCCAGCAGTGATCGACAGGGATTTTTCGATGGCTACACCTTC	CASSDRQGFFDGYTF
-	TRBJ2-2	TRBV18	TRBD1	TGTGCCAGCTCACCTAGGACAGGGGGCAACACCGGGGAGCTGTTTTTT	CASSPRTGGNTGELFF
once	TRBJ2-5	TRBV11-2	TRBD1	TGTGCCAGCAGCTTCGGGACAGACGAGACCCAGTACTTC	CASSFGTDETQYF
-	TRBJ2-7	TRBV28	-	TGTGCCAGCAGCAACCCGAGGGGGTCCTACGAGCAGTACTTC	CASSNPRGSYEQYF
-	TRBJ2-1	TRBV5-6	-	TGTGCCAGCAGCCCGAAGTGGCTAGTTCATATCGATGAGCAGTTCTTC	CASSPKWLVHIDEQFF
-	TRBJ2-1	TRBV5-4	TRBD2	TGTGCCAGCAGCGACCAGCGGGAGAAGAATGAGCAGTTCTTC	CASSDQREKNEQFF
-	TRBJ2-5	TRBV28	TRBD2	TGTGCCAGCAGTTTCAGCGGGAGGGCCCAAGTAGAGACCCAGTACTTC	CASSFSGRAQVETQYF
-	TRBJ1-5	TRBV19	-	TGTGCCAGTACCAAGGGGGTCCTCTCTAATCAGCCCCAGCATTTT	CASTKGVLSNQPQHF
-	TRBJ1-1	TRBV5-1	TRBD1	TGCGCCAGCAGACAACAGGGGGCGAACACTGAAGCTTTCTTT	CASRQQGANTEAFF
-	TRBJ1-2	TRBV19	-	TGTGCCAGCTATCTAGAAGGCTATGGCTACACCTTC	CASYLEGYGYTF
-	TRBJ2-1	TRBV13	TRBD2	TGTGCCAGCAGCCCAGGACTAGCGGGGAGCTCCTACAATGAGCAGTTCTTC	CASSPGLAGSSYNEQFF
few	TRBJ1-1	TRBV7-3	TRBD1	TGTGCCAGCAGCTCAGACAGGGGGCGCACTGAAGCTTTCTTT	CASSSDRGRTEAFF
-	TRBJ2-7	TRBV4-3	TRBD2	TGCGCCAGCAGCCAATCACTAGCGGGAGGACTCTACGAGCAGTACTTC	CASSQSLAGGLYEQYF
-	TRBJ2-1	TRBV18	-	TGTGCCAGCTCACCACAGCAAGGGAGTAGTCTCTACAATGAGCAGTTCTTC	CASSPQQGSSLYNEQFF
-	TRBJ1-2	TRBV27	TRBD1	TGTGCCAGCAGTAACACCGGGACAGGGGGGTCTGGCTACACCTTC	CASSNTGTGGSGYTF
-	TRBJ2-5	TRBV20-1	-	TGCAGTGTAGGGGGTCCGGAGACCCAGTACTTC	CSVGGPETQYF
-	TRBJ2-1	TRBV2	-	TGTGCCAGCGCACCGGACTCTGGCTCCTACAATGAGCAGTTCTTC	CASAPDSGSYNEQFF
-	TRBJ1-2	TRBV6-1	-	TGTGCCAGCAGTGCGACAGGTGGGGAACGGGCCCAGAGGGGCTATGGCTACACCTTC	CASSATGGERAQRGYGYTF
-	TRBJ2-2	TRBV19	TRBD1	TGTGCCAGTAACAGGGGGCTGGATTCCGTTAACACCGGGGAGCTGTTTTTT	CASNRGLDSVNTGELFF
-	TRBJ2-3	TRBV7-2	-	TGTGCCAGCAGCTTAACGTCCAGTACAGATACGCAGTATTTT	CASSLTSSTDTQYF
once	TRBJ1-5	TRBV30	TRBD1	TGTGCCTGGAGCCCAGACAGGGGACATCAGCCCCAGCATTTT	CAWSPDRGHQPQHF
-	TRBJ2-2	TRBV4-3	-	TGCGCCAGCAGCCAAGAGGACAGATACACCGGGGAGCTGTTTTTT	CASSQEDRYTGELFF
-	TRBJ2-3	TRBV9	TRBD2	TGTGCCAGCAGCGCCCCGGGACTAGCGGTCACAGATACGCAGTATTTT	CASSAPGLAVTDTQYF
-	TRBJ2-1	TRBV5-4	TRBD2	TGTGCCAGCAGCTTGATGCGGGAGAATAGTTACAATGAGCAGTTCTTC	CASSLMRENSYNEQFF
-	TRBJ2-1	TRBV4-1	TRBD2	TGCGCCAGCAGCCAAGTCCCCCCGGGACTAGAGCAGTTCTTC	CASSQVPPGLEQFF
few	TRBJ1-1	TRBV9	-	TGTGCCAGCAGCGCCACTCCACAGGGAGAAGCTTTCTTT	CASSATPQGEAFF
-	TRBJ2-1	TRBV27	-	TGTGCCAGCAGTTTATCCTCAGGAAACTTGTACAATGAGCAGTTCTTC	CASSLSSGNLYNEQFF
-	TRBJ2-2	TRBV2	TRBD1	TGTGCCAGCAGCAAAGCCGGGACAGCCCACGTTACCGGGGAGCTGTTTTTT	CASSKAGTAHVTGELFF
-	TRBJ1-1	TRBV19	TRBD1	TGTGCCAGTAGTAATACAGGGGGCACTGAAGCTTTCTTT	CASSNTGGTEAFF
-	TRBJ2-7	TRBV18	TRBD2	TGCGCCAGCTCACCGGGACTAGTCTCCTACGAGCAGTACTTC	CASSPGLVSYEQYF
-	TRBJ1-1	TRBV4-1	TRBD1	TGCGCCAGCAGCCAAACAGGGGTAGGGGGCACTGAAGCTTTCTTT	CASSQTGVGGTEAFF
once	TRBJ2-1	TRBV6-5	-	TGTGCCGTAGGACAGGAGGGGTGGCCTGCATTCTTC	CAVGQEGWPAFF
-	TRBJ1-1	TRBV7-9	-	TGTGCCAGCAGCCGCAGTGAGGGAAGGACTGAAGCTTTCTTT	CASSRSEGRTEAFF
-	TRBJ1-2	TRBV19	TRBD1	TGTGCCGGCCGGACAGGGGGCGCGGGCTACACCTTC	CAGRTGGAGYTF
-	TRBJ2-2	TRBV7-7	TRBD2	TGTGCCAGCAGCTTAAGTAGCGGGAGGGCCGGGGAGCTGTTTTTT	CASSLSSGRAGELFF
-	TRBJ2-1	TRBV9	TRBD2	TGTGCCAGCAGTACCGGGAGGCGGAGGAATGAGCAGTTCTTC	CASSTGRRRNEQFF